Below are 28 T cell receptor beta chains sequenced from a single sample in a study of T-cell memory formation after mild COVID-19. A single record per CDR3 protein comes from TCRdb applying MiXCR to the 5' RACE reads. The sample contains 57,000 or so distinct CDR3 sequences, 9.3% of which appear only once. The material sequenced was PBMCs or a T cell subset sorted from them (not recorded which). The source of these receptors is a man aged 18 to 35 who had mild COVID-19 (a few samples of this study predate the infection). Cell type and time point are not known.

The CDR3 reads CASSPGWGNTEAFF. As DNA, the CDR3 is TGTGCCAGCAGCCCCGGGTGGGGGAACACTGAAGCTTTCTTT. The V gene is TRBV7-3, the J gene TRBJ1-1; no definite D call. The germline V gene has CDR1 SGHTA and CDR2 FQGTGA. The CDR3 sequence is 14 residues long. V lost 5 bases, J lost 1 base, and 11 bases lay in between.

This clonotype was counted only a few times. This chain connects TRBV4-3 to TRBJ1-1; unclear D gene. The CDR3 consists of 13 residues. V was clipped by 3 bases and J by 4 bases, with 9 bases between them. Germline loops: CDR1 LGHNA, CDR2 YSLEER. CDR3 region: CASSQGKGTEAFF. CDR3 nucleotides: TGCGCCAGCAGCCAGGGGAAAGGCACTGAAGCTTTCTTT.

The gene calls are TRBV19 and TRBJ2-1; 7 bases are shared with TRBD1. The CDR3 sequence is 15 residues long. The ends lost 1 base at V and 9 bases at J; junction bases unmatched: 9. CDR1 and CDR2 from the germline V gene are LNHDA and SQIVND (reference sequence). Here the CDR3 DNA reads TGTGCCAGTAGTATAGGACAGGGCCCCTGGGGTGAGCAGTTCTTC. This sequence encodes CASSIGQGPWGEQFF.

A few counts support this clonotype. The chain is built from TRBV24-1 and TRBJ1-2, with D possibly TRBD1 on 5 matching bases. The CDR3 has 17 residues. Trimming pared 3 bases from V and 0 bases from J, leaving 16 bases between. Germline assignment: CDR1 KGHDR and CDR2 SFDVKD. The chain's CDR3 is CATSDPGPGETNYGYTF. The CDR3 DNA is TGTGCCACCAGTGATCCGGGGCCCGGGGAGACTAACTATGGCTACACCTTC.

There are a few counts of this clonotype. The chain joins TRBV14 to TRBJ2-7; D is unclear. The germline gives CDR1 SGHDN, CDR2 FVKESK. Deletions cut 3 bases from V and 2 bases from J, with 14 bases between. The CDR3 length is 15 residues. This chain's CDR3 is CASSQGVANTYEQYV. The CDR3 DNA reads as TGTGCCAGCAGCCAGGGTGTCGCCAATACCTACGAGCAGTACGTC.

This clonotype came up a few times. This chain uses TRBV7-8 with TRBJ2-5; TRBD1 aligns across 8 bases. Trimming took 5 bases from V and 5 from J; bases not matched to a gene: 16. The CDR3 sequence is 17 residues long. Germline CDR1 is SGHVS and CDR2 is FQNEAQ. CDR3 loop: CASSPRQGMPIGETQYF. The CDR3 nucleotides are TGTGCCAGCAGCCCGAGACAGGGGATGCCCATCGGGGAGACCCAGTACTTC.

This clonotype was recorded at least ten times. CDR3: CASSLAGSTDTQYF. CDR3 in DNA: TGTGCCAGCAGCTTAGCTGGGTCAACAGATACGCAGTATTTT. This chain links TRBV7-6 with TRBJ2-3; D unresolved. CDR1 and CDR2 from the germline V gene are SGHVS and FNYEAQ. The length of the CDR3 is 14 residues. The V end was cut by 0 bases, the J end by 3 bases, with 7 bases between. Complete variable domain (other parts from reference TRBV7-6 and TRBJ2-3): GAGVSQSPRYKVTKRGQDVALRCDPISGHVSLYWYRQALGQGPEFLTYFNYEAQQDKSGLPNDRFSAERPEGSISTLTIQRTEQRDSAMYRCASSLAGSTDTQYFGPGTRLTVL.

This clonotype appeared a few times. This rearrangement joins TRBV7-9 to TRBJ2-1, with TRBD2 identical over 11 bases. Trimming cost V 5 bases and J 7 bases; bases outside gene matches: 7. The germline gives CDR1 SEHNR, CDR2 FQNEAQ (reference sequence). The CDR3 covers 15 residues. The chain's CDR3 is CASSLSGGVQNEQFF. The CDR3 DNA follows: TGTGCCAGCAGCCTTAGCGGGGGGGTCCAAAATGAGCAGTTCTTC.

In this sample, this clonotype turned up a few times. The V gene is TRBV3-1, the J gene TRBJ1-1; possibly TRBD1 for D (5 bases). The V end was cut by 4 bases, the J end by 4 bases, with 13 bases between. This CDR3 has 14 residues. Germline CDR1 LGHDT, CDR2 YNNKEL (reference sequence). The CDR3 DNA sequence: TGTGCCAGCAGCCCTAATGCTAGGGGCACTGAAGCTTTCTTT. As protein: CASSPNARGTEAFF. Full variable domain (outside the CDR3, taken from reference TRBV3-1 and TRBJ1-1): DTAVSQTPKYLVTQMGNDKSIKCEQNLGHDTMYWYKQDSKKFLKIMFSYNNKELIINETVPNRFSPKSPDKAHLNLHINSLELGDSAVYFCASSPNARGTEAFFGQGTRLTVV.

In this sample, this clonotype turned up a few times. The chain carries TRBV7-3 and TRBJ2-5; D gene ambiguous. The CDR3 consists of 13 residues. The V end was cut by 8 bases, the J end by 5 bases, with 15 bases between. Per germline, CDR1 SGHTA and CDR2 FQGTGA. The DNA for the CDR3 is TGTGCCAGCGGCCTCAGTCCGGGCGAGACCCAGTACTTC. This translates into CASGLSPGETQYF.

This clonotype was detected once. The V gene is TRBV7-9, the J gene TRBJ1-5; 7 positions agree with TRBD1. Germline CDR1 reads SEHNR; CDR2 reads FQNEAQ (reference sequence). V shed 3 bases and J 3 bases; nucleotides not matched to a gene: 8. The CDR3 has 16 residues. Here the CDR3 DNA reads TGTGCCAGCAGCTTCGGGATTGGGACAGTCAATCAGCCCCAGCATTTT. It translates to CASSFGIGTVNQPQHF. Supplemented by reference TRBV7-9 and TRBJ1-5, the full variable domain reads DTGVSQNPRHKITKRGQNVTFRCDPISEHNRLYWYRQTLGQGPEFLTYFQNEAQLEKSRLLSDRFSAERPKGSFSTLEIQRTEQGDSAMYLCASSFGIGTVNQPQHFGDGTRLSIL.

The table lists this clonotype with many counts. The rearrangement uses TRBV20-1 and TRBJ1-4, with D uncertain. With 0 bases removed from V and 7 bases from J, the gap between germline ends came to 12 bases. Germline V gene data show CDR1 as DFQATT and CDR2 as SNEGSKA (reference sequence). There are 14 residues in the CDR3. DNA for the CDR3: TGCAGTGCTAGAGATGTGGTGGGTGGTGAAAAACTGTTTTTT. Translating it yields CSARDVVGGEKLFF.

This chain links TRBV19 with TRBJ1-2; 7 bases are shared with TRBD1. After removal of 6 bases from V and 4 bases from J, the junction contained 14 bases not matched to a gene. Germline CDR1 is LNHDA and CDR2 is SQIVND (reference sequence). This CDR3 spans 16 amino acids. The CDR3 sequence is CASSRPQGKNGYGYTF. DNA of the CDR3: TGTGCCAGTAGCCGACCACAGGGGAAAAATGGCTATGGCTACACCTTC.

This chain links TRBV24-1 with TRBJ2-1, with D tentatively TRBD2 (6 bases). The CDR3 consists of 15 residues. The ends were cut back, 5 bases at V and 0 bases at J, with 10 bases in the middle. CDR1 is KGHDR and CDR2 is SFDVKD in the germline V gene. The CDR3 sequence: CATSGAGSSYNEQFF. CDR3 nucleotide sequence: TGTGCCACCAGTGGGGCGGGGAGCTCCTACAATGAGCAGTTCTTC.

This clonotype was detected only a few times. This rearrangement joins TRBV24-1 to TRBJ2-7, with D possibly called TRBD1 or TRBD2 (6 bases each). There are 13 residues in the CDR3. CDR1 and CDR2 (germline): KGHDR, SFDVKD. The V end lost 4 bases, the J end lost 4 bases, and 10 bases lay between the germline ends. In DNA form, the CDR3 reads TGTGCCACCAGTGAGGAGGGACAATACGAGCAGTACGTC. This sequence encodes CATSEEGQYEQYV.

The table lists this clonotype with many counts. This sequence joins TRBV24-1 and TRBJ2-3; maybe TRBD1 (5 bases). In germline, CDR1 is KGHDR, CDR2 SFDVKD. V was trimmed by 9 bases and J by 2 bases, leaving 8 bases between them. CDR3 length: 12 residues. The CDR3: CATAGNTDTQYF. The CDR3 region has the DNA TGTGCCACCGCAGGGAACACAGATACGCAGTATTTT.

The chain recombines TRBV5-6 with TRBJ2-7; D remains unclear. This CDR3 has 14 residues. Germline CDR1 SGHDT, CDR2 YYEEEE. Between the trimmed V and J ends, which lost 3 bases and 3 bases, there was a span of 13 bases. The CDR3 spells CASSYPTRIYEQYV. Written as DNA, the CDR3 is TGTGCCAGCAGCTACCCCACAAGGATCTACGAGCAGTACGTC.

The chain links TRBV20-1 to TRBJ2-7; the D gene is possibly TRBD1 (6 bases). V was pared by 6 bases and J by 4 bases, with 13 bases between. CDR1 is DFQATT, CDR2 SNEGSKA, per germline (reference sequence). The CDR3 is made up of 12 amino acids. The CDR3 nucleotides read TGCAGTGCAGTAGGACAGAATTACGAGCAGTACGTC. Protein sequence: CSAVGQNYEQYV.

The chain uses TRBV2 and TRBJ2-2; unclear D gene. From germline, CDR1 is SNHLY and CDR2 FYNNEI. V was clipped by 5 bases and J by 1 base, with 8 bases between them. The CDR3 contains 14 residues. In nucleotides, the CDR3 is TGTGCCAGCAGTTCATACGGGAACACCGGGGAGCTGTTTTTT. Amino acid sequence: CASSSYGNTGELFF.

This chain uses TRBV7-2 with TRBJ2-7, with 7 positions matching TRBD1. Germline V CDR1 and CDR2: SGHTA, FQGNSA. V shed 1 base, J shed 6 bases, and the junction held 3 bases outside the gene matches. There are 13 residues in the CDR3. As DNA, the CDR3 is TGTGCCAGCAGCTTAGAAAGGGGGCGCGAGCAGTACGTC. It codes for CASSLERGREQYV.

This clonotype was seen a handful of times. The chain is built from TRBV6-5 and TRBJ1-6; D ambiguous. The CDR3 length is 11 residues. The V gene's germline CDR1 is MNHEY and CDR2 SVGAGI. V was trimmed by 8 bases and J by 10 bases, leaving 9 bases between them. CDR3 DNA: TGTGCCAGCGGTCCGCCGTCACCCCTCCACTTT. This encodes CASGPPSPLHF.

The chain joins TRBV5-6 to TRBJ2-3; D ambiguous. The germline CDR1 and CDR2 sequences are SGHDT and YYEEEE. The CDR3 is made up of 11 amino acids. With 3 bases removed from V and 7 bases from J, the gap between germline ends came to 6 bases. CDR3 amino acids: CASSSAYTQYF. Here the CDR3 DNA reads TGTGCCAGCAGCTCAGCTTATACGCAGTATTTT.

In its sample, this clonotype was seen a few times. The DNA for the CDR3 is TGTGCCATCAGTGACGCAGGGAAAGGTGAAGAGACCCAGTACTTC. It encodes CAISDAGKGEETQYF. The rearrangement links TRBV10-3 to TRBJ2-5, with a weak D call TRBD1 (5 bases). This CDR3 has 15 residues. Trimming left V 3 bases short and J 3 bases short, with 14 bases between. CDR1 is ENHRY, CDR2 SYGVKD, per germline.

This clonotype was counted many times. V is TRBV10-3 and J is TRBJ2-1; D unresolved. This CDR3 is 12 amino acids long. Deletions cut 1 base from V and 5 bases from J, with 3 bases between. CDR1 is ENHRY and CDR2 is SYGVKD in the germline V gene. CDR3 residues: CAISEYDNEQFF. For the CDR3, the DNA is TGTGCCATCAGTGAGTACGACAATGAGCAGTTCTTC.

This clonotype was recorded a few times. The chain uses TRBV28 and TRBJ2-3, with TRBD2 matching 7 bases. Unmatched junction bases numbered 10, after V lost 3 bases and J lost 1 base. The length of the CDR3 is 17 residues. The germline V gene has CDR1 MDHEN and CDR2 SYDVKM. The CDR3 reads CASSLISRDYRTDTQYF. DNA for the CDR3: TGTGCCAGCAGTTTGATTTCACGGGACTACCGCACAGATACGCAGTATTTT.

This clonotype was counted between two and nine times. At one boundary the junction diverges from the germline segment, which might be a read error. The chain is built from TRBV5-1 and TRBJ2-1; tentatively, D is TRBD1 (6 bases). The CDR3 runs 14 residues. Germline CDR1 SGHRS, CDR2 YFSETQ. CDR3 protein: CASSLTTGTTIPLF. In DNA, the CDR3 is TGCGCCAGCAGCCTGACCACAGGGACCACCATCCCCCTCTTC.

This clonotype appeared a few times. The V and J genes are TRBV20-1 and TRBJ2-5; D is unresolved. CDR1 DFQATT and CDR2 SNEGSKA come from the germline V gene (reference sequence). With 5 bases removed from V and 1 base from J, the gap between germline ends came to 11 bases. The CDR3 spans 13 residues. The DNA of the CDR3 is TGCAGTGCTCTTCGAGCCCCCCAAGAGACCCAGTACTTC. Translated, it gives CSALRAPQETQYF.

A few counts support this clonotype. The chain uses TRBV2 and TRBJ2-3; 9 bases align to TRBD2. The length of the CDR3 is 14 residues. V shed 8 bases and J 4 bases; nucleotides not matched to a gene: 7. Per the germline V gene, CDR1 is SNHLY and CDR2 is FYNNEI. The CDR3, as DNA: TGTGCCAGCCCGGGACTAGCTGTCTCAGATACGCAGTATTTT. This translates into CASPGLAVSDTQYF.